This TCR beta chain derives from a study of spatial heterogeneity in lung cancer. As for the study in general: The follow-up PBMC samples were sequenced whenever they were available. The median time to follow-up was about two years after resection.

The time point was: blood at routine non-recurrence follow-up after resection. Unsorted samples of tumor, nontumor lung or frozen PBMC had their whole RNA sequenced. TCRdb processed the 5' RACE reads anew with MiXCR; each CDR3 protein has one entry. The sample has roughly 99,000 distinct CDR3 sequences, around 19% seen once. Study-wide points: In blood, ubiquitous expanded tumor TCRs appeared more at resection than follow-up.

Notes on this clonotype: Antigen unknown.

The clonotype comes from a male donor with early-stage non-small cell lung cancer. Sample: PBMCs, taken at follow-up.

This CDR3 is CSASPLGQGVYQPQHF. The CDR3 coding sequence is TGCAGTGCTAGTCCCCTCGGTCAGGGGGTGTATCAGCCCCAGCATTTT. This chain joins TRBV20-1 and TRBJ1-5; 7 nucleotides align to TRBD1. The germline CDR1 and CDR2 sequences are DFQATT and SNEGSKA (reference sequence). The CDR3 sequence is 16 residues long. Germline trimming cut 3 bases from V and 5 bases from J; bases unmatched to any gene: 13.